This T cell receptor beta chain was documented in a study of T-cell memory formation after mild COVID-19. TCRdb fed the 5' RACE reads into MiXCR, producing one record per CDR3 protein. The sample has about 120,000 distinct CDR3 sequences, roughly 15% seen once; the top ten hold about 15%. V was clipped by 4 bases and J by 16 bases; unmatched bases: 6. The length of the CDR3 is 11 residues. Germline assignment: CDR1 SGHAT and CDR2 FQNNGV. Source material: PBMCs or a T cell subset sorted from them (not recorded which). This receptor was identified in an adult woman who had mild COVID-19 (a few samples of this study predate the infection). Cell type and time point are not known. V gene TRBV11-2 combines with J gene TRBJ2-1, with TRBD1 matching 8 bases. The CDR3 nucleotides read TGTGCCAGCAGCTCGGGACAGGTGCCTTTCTTC. It yields the protein CASSSGQVPFF.